This T cell receptor beta chain appears in the sequencing data of a study of CD8+CD57+ T cells in acquired aplastic anemia. Overall study context: The mean DNA yield obtained from sorted CD4+ and CD8+ cells came to 3 to 3.5 ug. Regarding the study as a whole: Significant differences in CD8+ Simpson's diversity were not observed between patients and controls.

Regarding this clonotype: The target antigen is unknown.

Genomic DNA provided the template from which TCR beta VDJ and CDR3 profiles were obtained. MiXCR, applied by TCRdb to the reads, yields one record per CDR3 protein. The top ten hold 10% to 15% of the sample, which has some 180,000 distinct CDR3 sequences, nearly 50% seen once. Between the trimmed V and J ends, which lost 4 bases and 4 bases, there was a span of 16 bases. The CDR3 contains 15 residues. The germline CDR1 and CDR2 sequences are LGHDT and YNNKEL (reference sequence). CD8+CD57+ cell expansion had been shown by flow cytometry in patients chosen for sequencing. Severe acquired aplastic anemia affected all patients.

This TCR derives from a human donor with aplastic anemia. This rearrangement joins TRBV3-1 to TRBJ1-1; the D gene is possibly TRBD1 (5 bases). Sequenced material: sorted CD4+, CD8+, or CD8+CD57+ T cells (not recorded which) from PBMCs. The CDR3 DNA sequence: TGTGCCAGCAGCCGACACGCAGTGCAGGGCACTGAAGCTTTCTTT. Translation gives CASSRHAVQGTEAFF.